This entry lists 24 T cell receptor beta chains sequenced from one sample in a study of blood T cells in healthy people across ages. Using a J-beta primer mix together with a sample-barcoded 5' primer, a second PCR was run for about 7 to 12 cycles. TCRdb reprocessed the 5' RACE reads with MiXCR, giving one entry per CDR3 protein. The sample lists 800,000 to 1,000,000 distinct CDR3 sequences, about 48% occurring once. Sequenced sample: blood. The source is a man aged 30 to 39 in good health.

This clonotype came up a few times. The chain employs TRBV29-1 and TRBJ2-1; D ambiguous. Trimming shortened V by 4 bases and J by 5 bases, and 12 bases separated the two germline ends. Germline V lookup: CDR1 SQVTM, CDR2 ANQGSEA. The CDR3 extends over 13 amino acids. The CDR3 sequence: CSVVLLRDNEQFF. The CDR3 DNA is TGCAGCGTTGTCCTACTTCGGGACAATGAGCAGTTCTTC.

The chain recombines TRBV29-1 with TRBJ2-4, with a tentative D call TRBD2 (6 bases). This CDR3 spans 15 amino acids. The V gene lost 0 bases and the J gene lost 9 bases, with 18 bases spanning the gap. In germline, CDR1 is SQVTM, CDR2 ANQGSEA. The CDR3 spells CSVEEAWGVESIQYF. CDR3 DNA: TGCAGCGTTGAAGAGGCGTGGGGGGTTGAAAGCATTCAGTACTTC.

The chain combines TRBV5-1 with TRBJ2-7; 8 positions match TRBD1. Germline CDR1 reads SGHRS; CDR2 reads YFSETQ. There are 15 residues in the CDR3. Losses at the gene ends were 3 bases for V and 0 bases for J; bases not matched to a gene: 5. The CDR3 loop is CASSSGQAHSYEQYF. The CDR3 coding sequence is TGCGCCAGCAGCTCGGGACAGGCCCACTCCTACGAGCAGTACTTC.

The chain recombines TRBV19 with TRBJ2-5, with 8 bases matching TRBD2. Germline V gene sequence: CDR1 LNHDA, CDR2 SQIVND (reference sequence). The CDR3 length is 14 residues. V lost 9 bases, J lost 1 base, and 7 bases stayed unmatched. In DNA form, the CDR3 reads TGTGCCAGCCAAAAGCGGGGGAGCCAAGAGACCCAGTACTTC. Protein sequence: CASQKRGSQETQYF.

On this clonotype: A read error may explain this, as a much larger clone is one base away. This chain links TRBV20-1 with TRBJ1-1, with TRBD1 matching over 7 bases. The CDR3 is 14 residues long. Germline CDR1 is DFQATT and CDR2 is SNEGSKA (reference sequence). Trimming took 5 bases from V and 2 from J; bases not matched to a gene: 8. The CDR3 protein is CSAGGGQSNTEAFF. The CDR3, as DNA: TGCAGTGCTGGAGGGGGCCAGTCTAACACTGAAGCTTTCTTT.

V is TRBV29-1 and J is TRBJ2-2, with a weak D call TRBD1 (6 bases). V was cut by 6 bases and J by 3 bases, with 11 bases left in between. The CDR3 loop spans 13 amino acids. CDR1 SQVTM and CDR2 ANQGSEA come from the germline V gene. CDR3 nucleotides: TGCAGCGTCCCCAGGGGAGACACCGGGGAGCTGTTTTTT. The encoded protein is CSVPRGDTGELFF.

The chain has TRBV27 and TRBJ1-2; D is perhaps TRBD1 (6 bases). V lost 0 bases and J 8 bases, leaving 19 bases between the germline ends. The CDR3 extends over 16 amino acids. Germline CDR1 reads MNHEY; CDR2 reads SMNVEV (reference sequence). The CDR3: CASSLSLGGPIRGYTF. DNA for the CDR3: TGTGCCAGCAGTTTATCGTTAGGGGGGCCCATTCGGGGCTACACCTTC.

This clonotype was picked up many times. The junction does not match germline at one end; this may be a read error. The CDR3 nucleotides are TGTGCCAGCAGCCCGGGGACAGGGGATACAGATACGCAGTATTTT. Translated, it gives CASSPGTGDTDTQYF. V gene TRBV5-1 combines with J gene TRBJ2-3; 10 bases map to TRBD1. CDR3 length equals 15 residues. CDR1 and CDR2 from the germline V gene are SGHRS and YFSETQ.

The V gene is TRBV4-1, the J gene TRBJ1-2; no reliable D call. The length of the CDR3 is 14 residues. Germline V gives CDR1 MGHRA, CDR2 YSYEKL. V gave up 1 base and J gave up 4 bases, with 10 bases separating them. The CDR3 protein is CASSQGLTVYGYTF. The CDR3 DNA reads TGCGCCAGCAGCCAAGGTCTCACGGTCTATGGCTACACCTTC.

In its sample, this clonotype was seen a few times. The V call is TRBV7-2, the J call TRBJ2-7; no clear D. V dropped 7 bases and J dropped 1 base, with 11 bases sitting between them. Germline V gives CDR1 SGHTA, CDR2 FQGNSA. This CDR3 comprises 13 residues. The CDR3: CASTAIASYEQYF. The CDR3 nucleotides are TGTGCCAGCACCGCGATCGCATCCTACGAGCAGTACTTC.

This clonotype was counted ten times or more. The V call is TRBV14, the J call TRBJ2-6; D is unresolved. The germline V gene encodes CDR1 SGHDN and CDR2 FVKESK. Trimming pared 1 base from V and 2 bases from J, leaving 3 bases between. The CDR3 length is 14 residues. CDR3 protein: CASSQGTGANVLTF. The CDR3 DNA reads TGTGCCAGCAGCCAAGGAACTGGGGCCAACGTCCTGACTTTC.

This clonotype came up many times. The rearrangement uses TRBV10-3 and TRBJ2-7; D is tentatively TRBD1 or TRBD2 (5 bases each). In germline, CDR1 is ENHRY, CDR2 SYGVKD. The ends were cut back, 2 bases at V and 2 bases at J, with 10 bases in the middle. The CDR3 totals 14 residues. In nucleotides, the CDR3 is TGTGCCATCAGTGAGGAGGGGTCGACCTACGAGCAGTACTTC. Its translation: CAISEEGSTYEQYF.

The V gene is TRBV10-3, the J gene TRBJ1-1; possible D gene TRBD1, 6 bases. Germline values: CDR1 ENHRY, CDR2 SYGVKD. V lost 6 bases and J lost 1, with 15 bases in between. The CDR3 runs to 15 residues. The CDR3: CAIRAAGTPNTEAFF. The CDR3 region has the DNA TGTGCCATCAGGGCGGCCGGGACACCGAACACTGAAGCTTTCTTT.

The rearrangement links TRBV2 to TRBJ2-3, with D possibly being TRBD1 (6 bases). The CDR3 totals 13 residues. CDR1 is SNHLY and CDR2 is FYNNEI in the germline V gene. V lost 7 bases to trimming and J lost 2 bases, with 10 bases between them. The CDR3 DNA sequence: TGTGCCAGCACCAGGGGTACCACAGATACGCAGTATTTT. Residues: CASTRGTTDTQYF.

The V call is TRBV6-5, the J call TRBJ1-1; maybe TRBD1 (6 bases). The V and J ends lost 2 bases and 1 base respectively, with 14 bases between them. Germline CDR1 reads MNHEY; CDR2 reads SVGAGI. The CDR3 is 16 amino acids. The CDR3 nucleotides read TGTGCCAGCAGTTACGGGACACAAATACCGAACACTGAAGCTTTCTTT. Translating it yields CASSYGTQIPNTEAFF.

This clonotype was observed a handful of times. The V and J genes are TRBV3-1 and TRBJ1-5; no firm D call. CDR3 size: 13 residues. V lost 1 base and J 7 bases, leaving 8 bases between the germline ends. Germline-derived CDR1 and CDR2 are LGHDT and YNNKEL (reference sequence). CDR3 nucleotide sequence: TGTGCCAGCAGCCAAGGGGTTCGACAGCCCCAGCATTTT. It encodes CASSQGVRQPQHF.

The chain uses TRBV15 and TRBJ2-7; D call uncertain. In germline, CDR1 is LNHNV, CDR2 YYDKDF (reference sequence). This CDR3 is 13 amino acids long. V lost 1 base to trimming and J lost 5 bases, with 9 bases between them. This CDR3 reads CATSRGKGHEQYF. CDR3 coding DNA: TGTGCCACCAGCAGAGGAAAGGGCCACGAGCAGTACTTC.

The V gene is TRBV12-3 or TRBV12-4, the J gene TRBJ1-2; D unresolved. The CDR3 covers 12 residues. V lost 8 bases, J lost 5 bases, and 12 bases lay in between. CDR3 in amino acids: CASAGGGYGYTF. For the CDR3, the DNA is TGTGCCAGCGCTGGCGGTGGATATGGCTACACCTTC.

As regards this clonotype: This could be a read error, since a much larger clone is one nucleotide away. V and J are TRBV7-2 and TRBJ2-7; D possibly uses TRBD1 or TRBD2 (6 bases each). The V and J ends lost 3 bases and 3 bases respectively, with 18 bases between them. This CDR3 spans 16 amino acids. Germline-derived CDR1 and CDR2 are SGHTA and FQGNSA. Here the CDR3 reads CASSLSGAGPGYEQYF. CDR3 DNA: TGTGCCAGCAGCTTGTCGGGGGCAGGCCCGGGCTACGAGCAGTACTTC.

This clonotype was observed a few times. The genes are TRBV4-2 and TRBJ1-2, with unresolved D. CDR1 is LGHNA and CDR2 is YNFKEQ in the germline V gene. V dropped 1 base and J dropped 1 base, with 10 bases sitting between them. The CDR3 runs to 15 residues. CDR3: CASSQVAGDNYGYTF. The CDR3 DNA is TGTGCCAGCAGCCAAGTTGCGGGAGATAACTATGGCTACACCTTC.

The V gene is TRBV7-9, the J gene TRBJ1-1; D not certain. V was cut by 5 bases and J by 2 bases, with 12 bases left in between. The CDR3 contains 14 residues. From germline, CDR1 is SEHNR and CDR2 FQNEAQ (reference sequence). The DNA of the CDR3 is TGTGCCAGCAGCGTAGTAGGAGTCAACACTGAAGCTTTCTTT. Protein product: CASSVVGVNTEAFF.

The chain employs TRBV24-1 and TRBJ2-1; 9 bases line up with TRBD1. The CDR3 contains 16 residues. Trimming removed 4 bases from V and 2 bases from J; junction bases left unmatched: 5. Germline CDR1 KGHDR, CDR2 SFDVKD. The CDR3 DNA follows: TGTGCCACCAGTGACCGACAGGGGGAACCCTACAATGAGCAGTTCTTC. Translation: CATSDRQGEPYNEQFF.

About this clonotype: No conserved phenylalanine or tryptophan ends this CDR3, so it is likely a read error. The chain joins TRBV5-5 to TRBJ1-4, with D unclear. This CDR3 spans 13 amino acids. The V end lost 4 bases, the J end lost 0 bases, and 4 bases lay between the germline ends. CDR1 is SGHKS and CDR2 is YYEKEE in the germline V gene (reference sequence). CDR3 in amino acids: CASSVATNEKLFV. CDR3 nucleotides: TGTGCCAGCAGCGTTGCAACTAATGAAAAACTGTTTGTT.

J is TRBJ2-5 and V is TRBV6-5, with D possibly being TRBD1 (6 bases). The J call could be wrong; TRBJ2-7 is a better fit for the DNA end. The CDR3 runs 13 residues. CDR1 and CDR2 from the germline V gene are MNHEY and SVGAGI. Written as DNA, the CDR3 is TGTGCCAGCAGTTATTTCAGGGGATACGAGCAGTACTTC. It yields the protein CASSYFRGYEQYF.